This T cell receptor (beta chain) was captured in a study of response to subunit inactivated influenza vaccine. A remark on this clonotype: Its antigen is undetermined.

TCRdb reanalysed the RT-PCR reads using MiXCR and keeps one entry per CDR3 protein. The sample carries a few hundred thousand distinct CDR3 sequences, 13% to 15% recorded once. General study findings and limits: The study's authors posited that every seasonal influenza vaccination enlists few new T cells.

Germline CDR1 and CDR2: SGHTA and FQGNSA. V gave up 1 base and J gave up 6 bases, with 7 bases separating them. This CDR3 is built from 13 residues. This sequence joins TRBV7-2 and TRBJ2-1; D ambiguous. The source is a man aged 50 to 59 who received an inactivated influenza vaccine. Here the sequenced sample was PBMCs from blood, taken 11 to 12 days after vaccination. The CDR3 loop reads CASSLVAANEQFF. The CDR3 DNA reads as TGTGCCAGCAGCTTAGTCGCGGCCAATGAGCAGTTCTTC.